This T cell receptor (beta chain) originates from a study of T cells after yellow fever vaccination. As TCR cDNA was made by 5'RACE template switching, a universal primer site and UMIs were added. TCRdb fed the 5' RACE reads into MiXCR, producing one record per CDR3 protein. The data hold hundreds of thousands of distinct CDR3 sequences, with approximately 19% observed a single time. In its sample, this clonotype was seen a few times. V lost 4 bases and J lost 4; bases outside the gene matches: 3. The CDR3 length is 14 residues. The sequence derives from a man aged 18 to 29 who received the YFV17D yellow fever vaccine. Here the sequenced sample was PBMCs, taken before the yellow fever booster vaccination. V is TRBV12-3 or TRBV12-4 and J is TRBJ2-1, with TRBD2 matching over 8 bases. This CDR3 reads CASSSAGGYNEQFF. As DNA, the CDR3 is TGTGCCAGCAGTTCGGCGGGGGGTTACAATGAGCAGTTCTTC.